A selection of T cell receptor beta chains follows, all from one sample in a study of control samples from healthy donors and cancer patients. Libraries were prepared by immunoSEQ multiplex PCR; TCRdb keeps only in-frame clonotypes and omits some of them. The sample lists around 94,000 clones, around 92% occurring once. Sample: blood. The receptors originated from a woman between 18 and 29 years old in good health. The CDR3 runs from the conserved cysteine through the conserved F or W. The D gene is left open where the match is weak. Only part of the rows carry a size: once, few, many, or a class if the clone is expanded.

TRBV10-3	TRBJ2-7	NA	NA	CAISERDTLYEQYF	TGTGCCATCAGTGAGCGAGACACCCTATACGAGCAGTACTTC
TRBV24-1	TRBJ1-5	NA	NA	CATSAGGNQPQHF	TGTGCCACCAGTGCGGGCGGCAATCAGCCCCAGCATTTT
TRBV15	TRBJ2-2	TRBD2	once	CATVASGLSGTGELFF	TGTGCCACTGTCGCTAGCGGCCTATCGGGCACCGGGGAGCTGTTTTTT
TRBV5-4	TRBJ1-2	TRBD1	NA	CASSLPGQDYGYTF	TGTGCCAGCAGCTTACCGGGACAGGACTATGGCTACACCTTC
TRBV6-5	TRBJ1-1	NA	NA	CASSYPREGGTEAFF	TGTGCCAGCAGTTACCCCCGGGAGGGTGGCACTGAAGCTTTCTTT
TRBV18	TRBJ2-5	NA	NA	CASSYRAGAQETQYF	TGTGCCAGCTCCTATCGGGCAGGGGCCCAAGAGACCCAGTACTTC
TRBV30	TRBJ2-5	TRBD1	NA	CAWSADRARETQYF	TGTGCCTGGAGTGCGGACAGGGCTCGAGAGACCCAGTACTTC
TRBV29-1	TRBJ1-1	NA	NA	CSVERGIGTEAFF	TGCAGCGTTGAACGCGGGATCGGCACTGAAGCTTTCTTT
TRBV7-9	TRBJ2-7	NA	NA	CASRGGASYEQYF	TGTGCCAGCAGGGGGGGTGCCTCCTACGAGCAGTACTTC
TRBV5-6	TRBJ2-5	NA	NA	CASSLAGRVQETQYF	TGTGCCAGCAGCTTGGCCGGCAGGGTGCAGGAGACCCAGTACTTC
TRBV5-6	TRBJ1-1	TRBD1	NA	CASSPNRGRYTEAFF	TGTGCCAGCAGCCCTAACAGGGGACGATACACTGAAGCTTTCTTT
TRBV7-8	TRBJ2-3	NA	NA	CASSLERLQRGDTQYF	TGTGCCAGCAGCCTCGAGCGGCTCCAGAGGGGAGATACGCAGTATTTT
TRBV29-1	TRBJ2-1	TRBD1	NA	CSVGAGGWEQFF	TGCAGCGTTGGAGCAGGGGGCTGGGAGCAGTTCTTC
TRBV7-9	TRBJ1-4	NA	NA	CATQGSDEKLFF	TGTGCCACACAGGGTAGCGATGAAAAACTGTTTTTT
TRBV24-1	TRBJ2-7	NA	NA	CATSDLDEQYF	TGTGCCACCAGTGATTTAGACGAGCAGTACTTC
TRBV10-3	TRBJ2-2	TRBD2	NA	CAIRVTSDHGELFF	TGTGCCATCAGAGTCACTAGCGATCACGGGGAGCTGTTTTTT
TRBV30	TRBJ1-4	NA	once	CVLGPLNEKLFF	TGTGTTCTAGGGCCACTGAATGAAAAACTGTTTTTT
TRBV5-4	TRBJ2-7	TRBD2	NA	CASSLAGEAYEQYF	TGTGCCAGCAGCCTAGCGGGAGAAGCCTACGAGCAGTACTTC
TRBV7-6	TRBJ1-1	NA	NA	CASSPNARLWFTEAFF	TGTGCCAGCAGCCCCAATGCGCGGCTCTGGTTCACTGAAGCTTTCTTT
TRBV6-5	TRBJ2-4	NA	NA	CASSLYAKNIQYF	TGTGCCAGCAGTCTGTACGCCAAAAACATTCAGTACTTC
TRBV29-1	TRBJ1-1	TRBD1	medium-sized	CSGTQGVTEAFF	TGCAGCGGAACCCAGGGGGTCACTGAAGCTTTCTTT
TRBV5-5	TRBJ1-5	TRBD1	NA	CASSMTGRNQPQHF	TGTGCCAGCAGCATGACAGGGCGCAATCAGCCCCAGCATTTT
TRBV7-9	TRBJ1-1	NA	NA	CASSLDRGLNTEAFF	TGTGCCAGCAGCTTAGATCGGGGATTGAACACTGAAGCTTTCTTT
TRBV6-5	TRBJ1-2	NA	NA	CASSYVAGGYTF	TGTGCCAGCAGTTACGTAGCGGGTGGCTACACCTTC
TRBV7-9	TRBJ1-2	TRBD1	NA	CASSRTGGYGYTF	TGTGCCAGCAGCCGGACAGGGGGCTATGGCTACACCTTC
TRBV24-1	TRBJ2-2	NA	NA	CATSDLLQVNGELFF	TGTGCCACCAGTGATTTGCTTCAGGTGAACGGGGAGCTGTTTTTT
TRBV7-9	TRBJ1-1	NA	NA	CASSLSVGTLIEAFF	TGTGCCAGCAGCTTATCGGTCGGAACCCTAATTGAAGCTTTCTTT
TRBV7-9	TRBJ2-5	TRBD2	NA	CASSILADQETQYF	TGTGCCAGCAGCATTCTAGCGGACCAAGAGACCCAGTACTTC
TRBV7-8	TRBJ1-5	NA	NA	CASSLGLQPQHF	TGTGCCAGCAGCTTAGGCCTTCAGCCCCAGCATTTT